Here is one T cell receptor (beta chain) with its context. Its antigen is undetermined. Germline V CDR1 and CDR2: SGHNT, YENEEA. The CDR3 runs to 17 residues. Trimming at V came to 5 bases and at J to 3 bases, leaving 8 bases not matched to a gene. The sample originates from a study of OX40 agonist ivuxolimab in advanced cancers. Study details: Among those treated, three patients had partial responses, one with hepatocellular carcinoma and two with cutaneous melanoma. Findings and limits, study-wide: The study did not work out the antigen specificity of the expanded peripheral T cells. Some patients without response likewise showed low normalized clonal expansion.

Here immunoSEQ multiplex PCR was the method, and the copy in TCRdb shows in-frame clones only, minus some. This table has approximately 66,000 clones, roughly 85% appearing once. This receptor was taken from an adult with an advanced solid tumor such as melanoma, head and neck, liver or kidney cancer. The material sequenced was CD4+ or CD8+ T cells sorted from blood, taken in a trial of the OX40 agonist ivuxolimab. The chain uses TRBV11-3 and TRBJ2-5; 14 bases match TRBD2. The CDR3 sequence: CASSRGLAGVSEETQYF. The CDR3 bases are TGTGCCAGCAGCCGGGGACTAGCGGGAGTTAGCGAAGAGACCCAGTACTTC.